The rows below give T cell receptor beta chains drawn from one sample of a study of T cell responses to AZD1222 COVID-19 vaccine. Produced via immunoSEQ multiplex PCR; TCRdb's table is partial and in-frame only. Here the sample spans 150,000 to 250,000 clones, about 89% being singletons. The sample was peripheral blood, taken 28 days after the second AZD1222 dose. Source of these receptors: an adult who received the AZD1222 COVID-19 vaccine. Each CDR3 is given with its conserved first and last residue. The order of the fields is V gene, D gene, J gene, CDR3 protein. A D gene is named only where the DNA matches it firmly.

>TRBV29-1|TRBD2|TRBJ2-1
CSLRLAGGYNEQFF
>TRBV24-1|TRBD2|TRBJ2-2
CATRGRNTGELFF
>TRBV11-2|TRBD1|TRBJ2-7
CASRARQGSYEQYF
>TRBV30|NA|TRBJ1-2
CAWSYQGNGYTF
>TRBV28|NA|TRBJ1-1
CALKGNTEAFF
>TRBV9|NA|TRBJ2-7
CASSVASGTYEQYF
>TRBV5-1|TRBD1|TRBJ1-1
CASSGGTAPGEAFF
>TRBV5-1|NA|TRBJ2-7
CASSLGRGRSYEQYF
>TRBV12-3/TRBV12-4|NA|TRBJ2-7
CASRPRARYEQYF
>TRBV13|TRBD2|TRBJ2-5
CASSPPRGGGVETQYF
>TRBV20-1|NA|TRBJ2-5
CSAKYQETQYF
>TRBV6-5|TRBD2|TRBJ2-1
CASRGTSKFF
>TRBV5-1|NA|TRBJ1-3
CASSLGSSSGNTIYF
>TRBV24-1|NA|TRBJ2-6
CATSAAGSGANVLTF
>TRBV28|NA|TRBJ2-1
CASSFRGGAYNEQFF
>TRBV30|TRBD1|TRBJ1-6
CAWRAGGAGSPLHF
>TRBV5-1|TRBD2|TRBJ2-6
CASSWVDMRLAGVTGANVLTF
>TRBV23-1|TRBD1|TRBJ2-7
CARLINRDSSYEQYF
>TRBV11-2|NA|TRBJ2-1
CASNRGLGRNDEQFF
>TRBV7-2|TRBD2|TRBJ2-7
CASSLGLAGDEQYF
>TRBV18|TRBD1|TRBJ2-7
CASSPPTGYEQYF
>TRBV7-9|NA|TRBJ1-5
CASSLESPLEPQHF
>TRBV5-1|TRBD2|TRBJ2-1
CASSLTGGTYNEQFF
>TRBV7-9|NA|TRBJ2-7
CASSFGNRVDEQYF
>TRBV24-1|TRBD1|TRBJ1-2
CATSDLRQGYGYTF
>TRBV24-1|NA|TRBJ1-1
CATSDSTEAFF
>TRBV5-1|NA|TRBJ2-3
CASSAGVGNTDTQYF
>TRBV5-5|NA|TRBJ2-7
CASSFWERTYEQYF
>TRBV18|TRBD1|TRBJ1-5
CASSPLQGRGQPQHF
>TRBV5-1|TRBD1|TRBJ1-4
CASSQQIYRGTEKLFF
>TRBV7-9|TRBD1|TRBJ2-4
CASSLAYMDRAKNIQYF
>TRBV24-1|NA|TRBJ2-7
CATSPAESSYEQYF
>TRBV28|NA|TRBJ1-1
CASSPPGRANTEAFF
>TRBV3-1/TRBV3-2|NA|TRBJ1-2
CASSQRLQDYGYTF
>TRBV29-1|NA|TRBJ2-1
CSVGPGGSYNEQFF
>TRBV6-5|NA|TRBJ1-2
CASSRTEDGYTF
>TRBV6-5|NA|TRBJ1-1
CASRYTGPSRAFF
>TRBV28|NA|TRBJ1-1
CASSFNWNTEAFF
>TRBV11-3|TRBD2|TRBJ2-2
CASSRLAGATTGELFF
>TRBV4-1|TRBD2|TRBJ2-7
CASSQDSLLAGAENEQYF
>TRBV12-5|NA|TRBJ2-1
CASGPDGGLEQFF
>TRBV15|TRBD2|TRBJ2-7
CATSRGPSDSGLAFYEQYF
>TRBV27|NA|TRBJ1-5
CASSLFRNQPQHF
>TRBV5-1|TRBD2|TRBJ2-3
CASSSGTRAVTDTQYF
>TRBV28|NA|TRBJ1-5
CANNRAGQPQHF
>TRBV11-2|NA|TRBJ2-1
CASSLKSGNEQFF
>TRBV6-5|NA|TRBJ2-1
CASSFDGDNEQFF
>TRBV3-1/TRBV3-2|NA|TRBJ2-5
CASSQAAGQDETQYF
>TRBV6-6|TRBD1|TRBJ1-1
CASRQTGGENTEAFF
>TRBV4-1|TRBD2|TRBJ2-2
CASSHVAGTNTGELFF
>TRBV6-4|TRBD1|TRBJ2-3
CASSSQGVVTDTQYF
>TRBV7-9|NA|TRBJ2-2
CASSLFTPTGELFF
>TRBV24-1|TRBD2|TRBJ2-1
CATSASGRTRSFYNEQFF
>TRBV9|TRBD2|TRBJ2-3
CASSPLAGGNTDTQYF